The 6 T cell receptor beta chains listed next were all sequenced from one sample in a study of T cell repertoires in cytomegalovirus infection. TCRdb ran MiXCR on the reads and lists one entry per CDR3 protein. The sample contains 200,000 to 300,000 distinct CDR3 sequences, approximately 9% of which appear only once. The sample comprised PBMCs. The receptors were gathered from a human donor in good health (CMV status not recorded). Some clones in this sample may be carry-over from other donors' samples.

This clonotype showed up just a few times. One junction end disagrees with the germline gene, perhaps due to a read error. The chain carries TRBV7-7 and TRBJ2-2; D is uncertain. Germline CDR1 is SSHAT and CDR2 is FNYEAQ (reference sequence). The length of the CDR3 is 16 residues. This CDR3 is CASSLGSPRSAGELFF. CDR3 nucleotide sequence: TGTGCTAGCAGCTTAGGTAGTCCCAGGAGCGCCGGGGAGCTGTTTTTT.

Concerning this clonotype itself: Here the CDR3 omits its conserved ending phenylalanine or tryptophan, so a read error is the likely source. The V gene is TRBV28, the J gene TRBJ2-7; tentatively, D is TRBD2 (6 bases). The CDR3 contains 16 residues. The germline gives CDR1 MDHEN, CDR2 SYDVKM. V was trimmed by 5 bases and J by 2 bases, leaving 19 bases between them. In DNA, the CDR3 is TGTGCCAGCAGTCCGCCTGGGACGGGACTGACCTACGAGCAGTACCTC. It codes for CASSPPGTGLTYEQYL.

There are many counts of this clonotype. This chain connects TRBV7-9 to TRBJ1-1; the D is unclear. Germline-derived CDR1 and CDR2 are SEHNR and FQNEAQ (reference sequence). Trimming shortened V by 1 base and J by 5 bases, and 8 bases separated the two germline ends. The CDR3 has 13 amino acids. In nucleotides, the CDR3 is TGTGCCAGCAGCTTAGGGGGAAAGACTGAAGCTTTCTTT. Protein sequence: CASSLGGKTEAFF.

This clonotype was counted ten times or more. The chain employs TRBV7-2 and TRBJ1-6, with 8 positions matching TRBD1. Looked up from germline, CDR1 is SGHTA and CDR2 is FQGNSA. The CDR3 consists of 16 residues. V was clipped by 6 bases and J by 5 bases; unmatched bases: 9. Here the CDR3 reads CASSSDRARNNSPLHF. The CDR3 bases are TGTGCCAGCAGTTCGGACAGGGCAAGAAATAATTCACCCCTCCACTTT.

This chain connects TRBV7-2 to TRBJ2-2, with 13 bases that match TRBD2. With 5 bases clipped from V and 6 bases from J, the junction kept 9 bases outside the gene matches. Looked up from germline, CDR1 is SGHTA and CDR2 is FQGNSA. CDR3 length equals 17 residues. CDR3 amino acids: CASSRPTSGRGPGELFF. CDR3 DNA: TGTGCCAGCAGCCGCCCCACTAGCGGGAGGGGCCCCGGGGAGCTGTTTTTT.

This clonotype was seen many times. The CDR3 spells CASSSALQRLNTEAFF. DNA for the CDR3: TGTGCCAGCAGTTCTGCATTACAGCGCCTGAACACTGAAGCTTTCTTT. This sequence joins TRBV6-8 and TRBJ1-1, with D uncertain. This CDR3 region has 16 residues. CDR1 is MNHGY and CDR2 is SAAAGT in the germline V gene. V was trimmed by 4 bases and J by 0 bases, leaving 15 bases between them.